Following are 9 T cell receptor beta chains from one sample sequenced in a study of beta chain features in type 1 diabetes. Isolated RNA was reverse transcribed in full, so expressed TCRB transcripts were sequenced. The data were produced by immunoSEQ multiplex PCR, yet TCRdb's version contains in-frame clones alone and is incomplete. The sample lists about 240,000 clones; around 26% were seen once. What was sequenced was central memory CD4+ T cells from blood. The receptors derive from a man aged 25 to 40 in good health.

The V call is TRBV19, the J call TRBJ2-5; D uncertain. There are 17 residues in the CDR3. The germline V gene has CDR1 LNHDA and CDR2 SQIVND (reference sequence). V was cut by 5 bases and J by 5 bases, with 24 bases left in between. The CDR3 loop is CASSPPQAQLARETQYF. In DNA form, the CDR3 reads TGTGCCAGTAGTCCCCCGCAGGCCCAACTTGCCCGGGAGACCCAGTACTTC.

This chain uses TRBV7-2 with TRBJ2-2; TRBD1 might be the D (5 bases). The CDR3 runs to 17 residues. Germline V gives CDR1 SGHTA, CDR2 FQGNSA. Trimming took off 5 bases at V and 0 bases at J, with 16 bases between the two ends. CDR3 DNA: TGTGCCAGCAGCCCCCACGTGCAGGGCGCGAACACCGGGGAGCTGTTTTTT. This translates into CASSPHVQGANTGELFF.

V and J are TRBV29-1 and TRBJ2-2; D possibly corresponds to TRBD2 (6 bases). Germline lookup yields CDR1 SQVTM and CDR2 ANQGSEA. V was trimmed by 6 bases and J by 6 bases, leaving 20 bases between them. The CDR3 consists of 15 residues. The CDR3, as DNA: TGCAGCGTCGAAAGGCGGGACGGAGGTTCCGGGGAGCTGTTTTTT. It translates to CSVERRDGGSGELFF.

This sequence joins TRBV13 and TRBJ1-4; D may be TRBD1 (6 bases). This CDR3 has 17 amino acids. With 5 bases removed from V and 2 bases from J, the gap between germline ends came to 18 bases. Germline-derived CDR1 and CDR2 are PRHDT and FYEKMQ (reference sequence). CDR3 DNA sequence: TGTGCCAGCAGCCCCCTTAGGAGGGGGGAGACTAATGAAAAACTGTTTTTT. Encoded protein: CASSPLRRGETNEKLFF.

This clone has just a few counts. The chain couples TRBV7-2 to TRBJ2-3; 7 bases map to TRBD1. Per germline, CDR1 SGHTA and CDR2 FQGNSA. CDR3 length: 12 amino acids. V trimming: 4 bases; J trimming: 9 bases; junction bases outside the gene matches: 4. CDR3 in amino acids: CASSSPTGTQYF. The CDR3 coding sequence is TGTGCCAGCAGCTCACCGACAGGGACGCAGTATTTT. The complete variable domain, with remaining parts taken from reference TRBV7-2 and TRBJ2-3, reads GAGVSQSPSNKVTEKGKDVELRCDPISGHTALYWYRQSLGQGLEFLIYFQGNSAPDKSGLPSDRFSAERTGGSVSTLTIQRTQQEDSAVYLCASSSPTGTQYFGPGTRLTVL.

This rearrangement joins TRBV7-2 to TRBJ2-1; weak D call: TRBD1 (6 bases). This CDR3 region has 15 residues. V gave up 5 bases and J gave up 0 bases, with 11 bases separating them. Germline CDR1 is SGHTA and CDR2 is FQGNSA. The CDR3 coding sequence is TGTGCCAGCAGCCAGGGACACAACTCCTACAATGAGCAGTTCTTC. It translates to CASSQGHNSYNEQFF.

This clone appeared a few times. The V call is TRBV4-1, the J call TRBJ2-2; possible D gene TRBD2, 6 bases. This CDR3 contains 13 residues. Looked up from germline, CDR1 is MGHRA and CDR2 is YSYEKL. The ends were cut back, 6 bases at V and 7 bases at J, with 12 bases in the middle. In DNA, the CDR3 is TGCGCCAGCAGAACCAGGGAGGTCGGGGAGCTGTTTTTT. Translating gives CASRTREVGELFF.

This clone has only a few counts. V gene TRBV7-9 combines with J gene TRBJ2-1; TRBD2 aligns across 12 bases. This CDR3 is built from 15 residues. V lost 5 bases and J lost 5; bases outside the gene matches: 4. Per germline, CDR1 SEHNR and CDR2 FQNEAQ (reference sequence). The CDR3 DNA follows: TGTGCCAGCAGCCTCCGGACTAGCGGGAACAATGAGCAGTTCTTC. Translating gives CASSLRTSGNNEQFF.

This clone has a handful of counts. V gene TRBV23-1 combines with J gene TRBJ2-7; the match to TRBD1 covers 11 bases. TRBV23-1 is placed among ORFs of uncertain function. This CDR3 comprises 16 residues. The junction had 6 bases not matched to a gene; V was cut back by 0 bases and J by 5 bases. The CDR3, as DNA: TGCGCCAGCAGTCAATCGGAGGACAGGGGGCAGGACGAGCAGTACTTC. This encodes CASSQSEDRGQDEQYF.